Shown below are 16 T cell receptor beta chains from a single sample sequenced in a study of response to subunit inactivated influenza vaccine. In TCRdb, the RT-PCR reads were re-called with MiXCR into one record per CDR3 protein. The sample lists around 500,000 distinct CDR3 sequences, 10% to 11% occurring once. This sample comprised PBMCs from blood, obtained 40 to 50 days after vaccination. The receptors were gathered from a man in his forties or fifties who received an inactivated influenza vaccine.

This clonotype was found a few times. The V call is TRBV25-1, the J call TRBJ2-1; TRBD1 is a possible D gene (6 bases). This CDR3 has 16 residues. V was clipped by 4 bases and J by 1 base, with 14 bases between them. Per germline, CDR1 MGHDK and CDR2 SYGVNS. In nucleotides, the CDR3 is TGTGCCAGCAGTGGGGTGACAGGTCGTTCCTACAATGAGCAGTTCTTC. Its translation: CASSGVTGRSYNEQFF.

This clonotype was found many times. The CDR3 region is CSASSQWTGGYNEQFF. For the CDR3, the DNA is TGCAGTGCTAGTTCCCAATGGACAGGGGGCTACAATGAGCAGTTCTTC. The chain employs TRBV20-1 and TRBJ2-1, with TRBD1 identical over 10 bases. Germline V CDR1 and CDR2: DFQATT, SNEGSKA (reference sequence). V lost 3 bases and J lost 3; bases outside the gene matches: 8. The CDR3 is 16 amino acids.

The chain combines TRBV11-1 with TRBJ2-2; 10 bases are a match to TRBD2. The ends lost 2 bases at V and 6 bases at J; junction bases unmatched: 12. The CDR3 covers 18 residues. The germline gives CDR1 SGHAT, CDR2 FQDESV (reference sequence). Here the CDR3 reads CASSLTASGREVAGELFF. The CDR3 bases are TGTGCCAGCAGCTTAACGGCTAGCGGGAGAGAGGTCGCCGGGGAGCTGTTTTTT.

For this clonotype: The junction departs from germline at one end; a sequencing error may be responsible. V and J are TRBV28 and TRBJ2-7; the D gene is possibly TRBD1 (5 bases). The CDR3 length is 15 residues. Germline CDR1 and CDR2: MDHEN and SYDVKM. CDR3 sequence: CVSSPGWTRAYEQYF. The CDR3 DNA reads TGTGTCAGCAGCCCTGGGTGGACAAGAGCCTACGAGCAGTACTTC. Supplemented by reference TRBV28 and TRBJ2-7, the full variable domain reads DVKVTQSSRYLVKRTGEKVFLECVQDMDHENMFWYRQDPGLGLRLIYFSYDVKMKEKGDIPEGYSVSREKKERFSLILESASTNQTSMYLCVSSPGWTRAYEQYFGPGTRLTVT.

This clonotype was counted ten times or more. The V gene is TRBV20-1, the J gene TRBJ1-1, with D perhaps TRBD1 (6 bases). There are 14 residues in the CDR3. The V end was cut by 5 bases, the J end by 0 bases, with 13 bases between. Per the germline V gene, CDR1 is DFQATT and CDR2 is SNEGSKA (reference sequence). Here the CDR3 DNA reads TGCAGTGCTGGTACAGGGCTCATGAACACTGAAGCTTTCTTT. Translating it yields CSAGTGLMNTEAFF.

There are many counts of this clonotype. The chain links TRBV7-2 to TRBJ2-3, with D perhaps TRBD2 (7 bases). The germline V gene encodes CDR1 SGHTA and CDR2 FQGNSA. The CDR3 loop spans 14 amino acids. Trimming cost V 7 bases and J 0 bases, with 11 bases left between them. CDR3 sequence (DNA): TGTGCCAGCATACGGGGGGCGAGCACAGATACGCAGTATTTT. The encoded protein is CASIRGASTDTQYF.

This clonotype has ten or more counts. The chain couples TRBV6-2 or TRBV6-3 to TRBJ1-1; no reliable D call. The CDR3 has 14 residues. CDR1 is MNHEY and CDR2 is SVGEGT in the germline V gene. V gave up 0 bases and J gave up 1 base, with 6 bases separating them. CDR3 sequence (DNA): TGTGCCAGCAGTTACTCCCTGGGGAACACTGAAGCTTTCTTT. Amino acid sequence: CASSYSLGNTEAFF.

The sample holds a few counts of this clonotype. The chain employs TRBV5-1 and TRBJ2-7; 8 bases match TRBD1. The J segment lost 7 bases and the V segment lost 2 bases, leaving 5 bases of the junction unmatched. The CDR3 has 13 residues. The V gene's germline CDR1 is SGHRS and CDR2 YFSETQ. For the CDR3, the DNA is TGCGCCAGCAGCTTTAGGACAGGGAAGGAGCAGTACTTC. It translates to CASSFRTGKEQYF.

In nucleotides, the CDR3 is TGTGCCAGCAGACCGACTCGGGACAGGGAAGCTTTCTTT. This gives the protein CASRPTRDREAFF. The J gene is TRBJ1-1, the V gene TRBV11-2; 8 nucleotides match TRBD1. The CDR3 has 13 residues. CDR1 SGHAT and CDR2 FQNNGV come from the germline V gene. J lost 8 bases, V lost 6 bases, and 8 bases had no gene match. The complete variable domain, with remaining parts taken from reference TRBV11-2 and TRBJ1-1, reads EAGVAQSPRYKIIEKRQSVAFWCNPISGHATLYWYQQILGQGPKLLIQFQNNGVVDDSQLPKDRFSAERLKGVDSTLKIQPAKLEDSAVYLCASRPTRDREAFFGQGTRLTVV.

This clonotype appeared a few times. CDR3 loop: CSAERAVGMAFF. In nucleotides, the CDR3 is TGCAGTGCCGAACGGGCGGTGGGAATGGCTTTCTTT. The chain is built from TRBV20-1 and TRBJ1-1; D unclear. The germline gives CDR1 DFQATT, CDR2 SNEGSKA (reference sequence). Trimming pared 6 bases from V and 11 bases from J, leaving 19 bases between. CDR3 length: 12 amino acids.

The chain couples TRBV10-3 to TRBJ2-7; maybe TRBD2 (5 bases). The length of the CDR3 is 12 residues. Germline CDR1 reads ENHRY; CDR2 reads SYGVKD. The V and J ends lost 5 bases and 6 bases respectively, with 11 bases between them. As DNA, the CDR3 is TGTGCCATCAGTCGAGGGCGCTCCGAGCAGTACTTC. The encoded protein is CAISRGRSEQYF.

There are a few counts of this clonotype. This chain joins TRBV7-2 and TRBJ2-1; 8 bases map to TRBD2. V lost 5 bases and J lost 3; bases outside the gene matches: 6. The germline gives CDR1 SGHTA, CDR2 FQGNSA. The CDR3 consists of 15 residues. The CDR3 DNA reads TGTGCCAGCAGCCCCCAAGCGGGGGTCTACAATGAGCAGTTCTTC. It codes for CASSPQAGVYNEQFF.

The CDR3 reads CASSDLGGGGEQYF. The CDR3 DNA reads as TGCGCCAGCAGTGATCTTGGAGGGGGCGGCGAGCAGTACTTC. This sequence joins TRBV10-2 and TRBJ2-7; D is perhaps TRBD1 (7 bases). Trimming removed 3 bases from V and 6 bases from J, with 15 bases in between. The CDR3 is made up of 14 amino acids. Germline assignment: CDR1 WSHSY and CDR2 SAAADI.

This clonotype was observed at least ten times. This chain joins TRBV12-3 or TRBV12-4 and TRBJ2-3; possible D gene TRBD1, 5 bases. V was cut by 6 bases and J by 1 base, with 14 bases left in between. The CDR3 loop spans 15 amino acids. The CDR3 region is CASSPGQGGTDTQYF. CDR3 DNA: TGTGCCAGCAGCCCCGGACAAGGGGGCACAGATACGCAGTATTTT.

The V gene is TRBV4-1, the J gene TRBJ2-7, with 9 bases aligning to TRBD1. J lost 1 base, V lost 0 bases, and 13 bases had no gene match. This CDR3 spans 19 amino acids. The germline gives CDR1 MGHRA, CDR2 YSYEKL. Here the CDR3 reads CASSQDGPPGGTGSYEQYF. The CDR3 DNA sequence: TGCGCCAGCAGCCAAGACGGCCCTCCGGGTGGGACAGGGTCCTACGAGCAGTACTTC.

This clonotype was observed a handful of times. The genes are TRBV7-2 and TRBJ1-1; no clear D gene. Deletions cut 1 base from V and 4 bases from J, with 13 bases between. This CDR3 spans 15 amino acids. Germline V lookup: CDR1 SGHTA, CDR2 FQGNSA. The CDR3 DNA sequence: TGTGCCAGCAGCTTAGAATACGGGTTGGGCACTGAAGCTTTCTTT. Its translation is CASSLEYGLGTEAFF.